The clone carrying this T cell receptor (beta chain) was recorded a few times. The data originate from a study of T-cell reconstitution after alpha-beta-depleted transplantation in children. A TCRbeta library incorporating unique molecular identifiers was prepared. MiXCR was run by TCRdb on the PCR reads, yielding one entry per CDR3 protein. The sample lists about 610,000 distinct CDR3 sequences, about 10% occurring once. V was clipped by 5 bases and J by 5 bases, with 18 bases between them. CDR1 is SGHTA, CDR2 FQGNSA, per germline. CDR3 length: 15 amino acids. The chain employs TRBV7-2 and TRBJ2-5; D is possibly TRBD2 (5 bases). The receptor comes from a human donor who donated a stem cell graft to a child with acute myeloid leukemia. The input for sequencing was PBMCs from the stem cell graft donor, taken from the stem cell graft. CDR3 sequence reads: CASSPFSLARETQYF. As DNA, the CDR3 is TGTGCCAGCAGCCCCTTCAGTCTAGCTCGCGAGACCCAGTACTTC.